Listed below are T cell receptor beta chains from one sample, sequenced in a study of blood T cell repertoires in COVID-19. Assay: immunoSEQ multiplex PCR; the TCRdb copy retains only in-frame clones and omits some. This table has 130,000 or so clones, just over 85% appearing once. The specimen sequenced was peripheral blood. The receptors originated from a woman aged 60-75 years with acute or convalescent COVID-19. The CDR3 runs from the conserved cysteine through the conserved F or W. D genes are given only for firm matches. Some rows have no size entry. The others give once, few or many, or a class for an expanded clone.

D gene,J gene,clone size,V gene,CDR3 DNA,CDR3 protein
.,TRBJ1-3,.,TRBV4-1,TGCGCCAGCAGCCAAGCCGACAGTTATCTCTCTGGAAACACCATATATTTT,CASSQADSYLSGNTIYF
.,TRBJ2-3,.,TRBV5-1,TGCGCCAGCAGCTTGGAGGCGGCGGGGTCAGGGACAGATACGCAGTATTTT,CASSLEAAGSGTDTQYF
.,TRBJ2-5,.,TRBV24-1,TGTGCCACCAGTGAGGAGGGATCGGAGACCCAGTACTTC,CATSEEGSETQYF
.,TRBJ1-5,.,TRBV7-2,TGTGCCAGCAGCTTAGATTGGGGAGGGAGCAATCAGCCCCAGCATTTT,CASSLDWGGSNQPQHF
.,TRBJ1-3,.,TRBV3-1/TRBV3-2,TGTGCCAGCAGCCAAGTCGCCGGGATGGGAAACACCATATATTTT,CASSQVAGMGNTIYF
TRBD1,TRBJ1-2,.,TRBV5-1,TGCGCCAGCAGCACGGGGGACAGCTATGGCTACACCTTC,CASSTGDSYGYTF
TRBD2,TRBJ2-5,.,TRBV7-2,TGTGCCAGCAGCTTAGTGGGCGGGGGGGTGTACCAAGAGACCCAGTACTTC,CASSLVGGGVYQETQYF
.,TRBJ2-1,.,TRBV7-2,TGTGCCAGCAGGGTTAAGGGGCCTAGTGAGCAGTTCTTC,CASRVKGPSEQFF
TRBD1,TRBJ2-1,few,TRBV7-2,TGTGCCAGCAGCTTAGCCGACAGGGGTGGTGTAGATGAGCAGTTCTTC,CASSLADRGGVDEQFF
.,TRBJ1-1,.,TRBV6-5,TGTGCCAGCAACGAATCCCCCGGTACTGAAGCTTTCTTT,CASNESPGTEAFF
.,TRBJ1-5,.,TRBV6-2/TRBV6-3,TGTGCCAGCAGTCGGACAGTTCTCAATCAGCCCCAGCATTTT,CASSRTVLNQPQHF
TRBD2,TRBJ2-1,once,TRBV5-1,TGCGCCAGCAGCGCAGCGGGGGACTCCTACAATGAGCAGTTCTTC,CASSAAGDSYNEQFF
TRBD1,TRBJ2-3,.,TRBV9,TGTGCCAGCAGCCCTAGGCAGGGGGTTACAGATACGCAGTATTTT,CASSPRQGVTDTQYF
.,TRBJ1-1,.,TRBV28,TGTGCCAGCAGTTCTGGGGGCCGCTATAACACTGAAGCTTTCTTT,CASSSGGRYNTEAFF
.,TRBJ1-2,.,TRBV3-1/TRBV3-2,TGTGCCAGCAGCCAGGCAGGGGTTAACAACTATGGCTACACCTTC,CASSQAGVNNYGYTF
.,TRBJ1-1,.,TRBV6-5,TGTGCCAGCAGTTACTTTACAGGGCGGGACACTGAAGCTTTCTTT,CASSYFTGRDTEAFF
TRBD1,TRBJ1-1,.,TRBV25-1,TGTGCCAGCAGTGAATATGGGGGACAGGGGAACACTGAAGCTTTCTTT,CASSEYGGQGNTEAFF
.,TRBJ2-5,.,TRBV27,TGTGCCAGCAGTATAGGGACTGACCAAGAGACCCAGTACTTC,CASSIGTDQETQYF
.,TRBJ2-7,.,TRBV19,TGTGCCAGTAGTATCCGGACAGTCTCCTACGAGCAGTACTTC,CASSIRTVSYEQYF
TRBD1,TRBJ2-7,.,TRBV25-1,TGTGCCAGCAGTGAAGCTGGACAGGCCTCTTACGAGCAGTACTTC,CASSEAGQASYEQYF
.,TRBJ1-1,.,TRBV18,TGTGCCAGCTCACCTCAAGCGAACAGGGACACTGAAGCTTTCTTT,CASSPQANRDTEAFF
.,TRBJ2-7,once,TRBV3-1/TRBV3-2,TGTGCCAGCAGCCTAAACTACGAGCAGTACTTC,CASSLNYEQYF
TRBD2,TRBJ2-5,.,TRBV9,TGTGCCAGCAGCGTAGGGGGAGGGGAAGAGACCCAGTACTTC,CASSVGGGEETQYF